This TCR beta chain stems from a study of blood T cell repertoires in COVID-19. This clone was picked up one time. The protocol was immunoSEQ multiplex PCR, while the TCRdb copy is restricted to in-frame clones and leaves out a portion. The repertoire holds 35,000 to 45,000 clones, with around 90% as singletons. Trimming stripped 3 bases from V and 6 bases from J, with 9 bases between. This CDR3 region has 13 residues. Germline V lookup: CDR1 LGHDT, CDR2 YNNKEL (reference sequence). The chain recombines TRBV3-1 (or the pseudogene TRBV3-2) with TRBJ1-5; D gene ambiguous. The specimen was peripheral blood. The sequence came from a human donor in a cohort sampled during active COVID-19. The CDR3 coding sequence is TGTGCCAGCAGCCACGGTTCGGGTCAGCCCCAGCATTTT. It specifies CASSHGSGQPQHF.